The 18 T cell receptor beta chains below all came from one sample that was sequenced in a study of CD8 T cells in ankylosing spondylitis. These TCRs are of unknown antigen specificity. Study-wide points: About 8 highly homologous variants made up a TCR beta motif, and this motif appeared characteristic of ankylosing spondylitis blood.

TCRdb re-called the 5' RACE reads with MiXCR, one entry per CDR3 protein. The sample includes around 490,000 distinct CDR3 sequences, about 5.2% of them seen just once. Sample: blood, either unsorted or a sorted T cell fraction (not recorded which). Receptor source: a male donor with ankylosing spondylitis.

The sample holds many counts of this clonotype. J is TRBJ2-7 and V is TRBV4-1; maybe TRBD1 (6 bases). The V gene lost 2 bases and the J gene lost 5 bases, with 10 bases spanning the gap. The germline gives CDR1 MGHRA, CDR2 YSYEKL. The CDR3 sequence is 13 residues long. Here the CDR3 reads CASSQLRGNEQYF. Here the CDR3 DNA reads TGCGCCAGCAGCCAACTGAGGGGGAACGAGCAGTACTTC.

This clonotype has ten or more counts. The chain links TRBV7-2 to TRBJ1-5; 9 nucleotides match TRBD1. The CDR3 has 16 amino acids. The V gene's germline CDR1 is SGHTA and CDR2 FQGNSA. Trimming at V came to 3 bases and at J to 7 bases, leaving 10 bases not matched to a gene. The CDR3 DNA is TGTGCCAGCAGCTTTATCCGGGACAGGGTAAGGCAGCCCCAGCATTTT. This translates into CASSFIRDRVRQPQHF.

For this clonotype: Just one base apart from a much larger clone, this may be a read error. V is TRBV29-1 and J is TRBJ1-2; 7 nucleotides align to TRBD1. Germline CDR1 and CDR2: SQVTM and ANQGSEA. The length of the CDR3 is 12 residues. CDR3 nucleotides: TGCGGCGCCGGACAGGATTACTATGGCTACACCTTC. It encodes CGAGQDYYGYTF.

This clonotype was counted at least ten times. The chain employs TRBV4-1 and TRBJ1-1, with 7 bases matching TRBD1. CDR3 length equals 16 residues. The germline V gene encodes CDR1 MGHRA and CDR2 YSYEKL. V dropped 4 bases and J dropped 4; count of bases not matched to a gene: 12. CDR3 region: CASSRIDREFGTEAFF. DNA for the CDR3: TGCGCCAGCAGCCGCATTGACAGGGAATTTGGCACTGAAGCTTTCTTT.

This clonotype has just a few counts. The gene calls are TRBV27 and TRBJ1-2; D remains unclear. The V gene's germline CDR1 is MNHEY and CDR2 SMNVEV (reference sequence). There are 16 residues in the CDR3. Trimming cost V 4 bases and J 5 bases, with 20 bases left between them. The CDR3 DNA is TGTGCCAGCAGTTATCGAGCCCCAGCATCTCCTTATGGCTACACCTTC. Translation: CASSYRAPASPYGYTF.

CDR3 protein: CASSIVWAGNQPQHF. The CDR3 nucleotides read TGTGCCAGTAGTATAGTTTGGGCAGGGAATCAGCCCCAGCATTTT. The V gene is TRBV19, the J gene TRBJ1-5; tentative D call: TRBD1 (5 bases). The CDR3 consists of 15 residues. CDR1 and CDR2 from the germline V gene are LNHDA and SQIVND (reference sequence). The V end lost 1 base, the J end lost 4 bases, and 11 bases lay between the germline ends.

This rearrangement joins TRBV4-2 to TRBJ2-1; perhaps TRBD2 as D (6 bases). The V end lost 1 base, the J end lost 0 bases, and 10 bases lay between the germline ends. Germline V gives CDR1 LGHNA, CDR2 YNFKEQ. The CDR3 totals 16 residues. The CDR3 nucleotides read TGTGCCAGCAGCCAAGGGAGGAGGGACTCCTACAATGAGCAGTTCTTC. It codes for CASSQGRRDSYNEQFF.

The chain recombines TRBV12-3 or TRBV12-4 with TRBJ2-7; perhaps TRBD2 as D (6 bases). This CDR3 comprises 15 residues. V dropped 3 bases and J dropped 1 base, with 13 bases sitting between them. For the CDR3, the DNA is TGTGCCAGCAGTTTTGGAGGGGTAGCATCCTACGAGCAGTACTTC. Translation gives CASSFGGVASYEQYF.

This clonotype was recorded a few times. The CDR3 DNA reads TGTGCCGGCCAACGGGACAGGGGATCACCCCTCCACTTT. Translation: CAGQRDRGSPLHF. This rearrangement joins TRBV2 to TRBJ1-6; 10 bases line up with TRBD1. The junction had 8 bases not matched to a gene; V was cut back by 11 bases and J by 10 bases. Germline loops: CDR1 SNHLY, CDR2 FYNNEI. The CDR3 spans 13 residues.

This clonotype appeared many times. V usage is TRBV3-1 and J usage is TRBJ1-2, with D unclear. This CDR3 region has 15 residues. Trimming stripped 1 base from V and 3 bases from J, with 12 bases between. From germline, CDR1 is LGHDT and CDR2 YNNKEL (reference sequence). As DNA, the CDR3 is TGTGCCAGCAGCCAAGGGGTCGCGGAATACTATGGCTACACCTTC. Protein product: CASSQGVAEYYGYTF.

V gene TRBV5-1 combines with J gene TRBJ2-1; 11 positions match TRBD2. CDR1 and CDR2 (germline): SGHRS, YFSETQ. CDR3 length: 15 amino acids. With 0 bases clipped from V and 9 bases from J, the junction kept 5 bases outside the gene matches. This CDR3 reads CASSLELAGAGEQFF. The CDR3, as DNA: TGCGCCAGCAGCTTGGAACTAGCGGGAGCGGGTGAGCAGTTCTTC.

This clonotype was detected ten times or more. CDR3 in amino acids: CASSVEGTGGSAGANVLTF. CDR3 nucleotide sequence: TGTGCCAGCAGCGTAGAAGGGACAGGGGGCTCGGCTGGGGCCAACGTCCTGACTTTC. The chain uses TRBV9 and TRBJ2-6; 12 bases line up with TRBD1. Germline-derived CDR1 and CDR2 are SGDLS and YYNGEE. J was trimmed by 2 bases and V by 0 bases; bases with no gene match: 6. The CDR3 length is 19 residues.

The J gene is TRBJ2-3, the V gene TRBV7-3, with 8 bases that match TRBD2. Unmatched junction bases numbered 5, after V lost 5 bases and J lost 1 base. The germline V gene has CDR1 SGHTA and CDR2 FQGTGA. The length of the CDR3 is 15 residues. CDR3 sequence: CASSPYGGGTDTQYF. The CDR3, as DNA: TGTGCCAGCAGCCCGTACGGGGGGGGCACAGATACGCAGTATTTT.

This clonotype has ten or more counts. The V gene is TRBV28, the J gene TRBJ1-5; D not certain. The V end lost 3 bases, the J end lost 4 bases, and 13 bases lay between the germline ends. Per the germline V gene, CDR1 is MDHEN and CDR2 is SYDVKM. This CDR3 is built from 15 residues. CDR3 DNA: TGTGCCAGCAGTTTGTATGGGCAGTTTAATCAGCCCCAGCATTTT. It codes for CASSLYGQFNQPQHF.

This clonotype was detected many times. The CDR3 is CSARGYKNIQYF. The CDR3 region has the DNA TGCAGTGCGCGGGGGTACAAAAACATTCAGTACTTC. The V and J genes are TRBV20-1 and TRBJ2-4; 7 bases are shared with TRBD2. The V and J ends lost 6 bases and 3 bases, in that order; junction bases with no gene match: 2. Germline V CDR1 and CDR2: DFQATT, SNEGSKA (reference sequence). The CDR3 runs to 12 residues.

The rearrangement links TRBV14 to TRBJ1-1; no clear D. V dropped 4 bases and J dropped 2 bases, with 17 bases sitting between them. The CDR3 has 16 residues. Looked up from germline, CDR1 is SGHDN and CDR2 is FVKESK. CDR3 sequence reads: CASSPLSIAHNTEAFF. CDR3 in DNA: TGTGCCAGCAGCCCTCTCTCAATTGCTCACAACACTGAAGCTTTCTTT. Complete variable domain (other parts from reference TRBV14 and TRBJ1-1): EAGVTQFPSHSVIEKGQTVTLRCDPISGHDNLYWYRRVMGKEIKFLLHFVKESKQDESGMPNNRFLAERTGGTYSTLKVQPAELEDSGVYFCASSPLSIAHNTEAFFGQGTRLTVV.

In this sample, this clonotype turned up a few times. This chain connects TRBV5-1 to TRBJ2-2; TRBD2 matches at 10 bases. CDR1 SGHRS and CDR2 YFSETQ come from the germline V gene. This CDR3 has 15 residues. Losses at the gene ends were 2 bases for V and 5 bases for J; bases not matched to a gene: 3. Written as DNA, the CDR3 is TGCGCCAGCAGCTTCGAGACTAGCGGGACCGGGGAGCTGTTTTTT. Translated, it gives CASSFETSGTGELFF.

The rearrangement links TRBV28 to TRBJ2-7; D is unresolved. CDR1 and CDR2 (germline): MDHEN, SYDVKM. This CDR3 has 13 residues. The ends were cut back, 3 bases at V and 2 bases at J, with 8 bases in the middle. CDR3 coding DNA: TGTGCCAGCAGTTTCAGATCCACCTACGAGCAGTACTTC. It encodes CASSFRSTYEQYF.